This TCR beta chain was obtained from a study of shared clonotypes between healthy human individuals. Measured with immunoSEQ multiplex PCR; TCRdb has only the in-frame clones, and not every one. The sample has 2 million to 2.5 million clones, roughly 92% seen once. Germline trimming cut 1 base from V and 1 base from J; bases unmatched to any gene: 4. The CDR3 spans 18 residues. From germline, CDR1 is LNHNV and CDR2 YYDKDF (reference sequence). This clone is a singleton in its sample. Sequencing was done on a sample of naive CD4+ T cells from PBMCs. Subset here: CD45RA+ positively selected. The receptor comes from a man between 18 and 35 years old in good health. Some clones in this sample may be carry-over from other donors' samples. V gene TRBV15 combines with J gene TRBJ2-2; TRBD2 aligns across 12 bases. The CDR3 DNA sequence: TGTGCCACCAGCAGAGGAATACTAGCGGGGGGGAACACCGGGGAGCTGTTTTTT. Its protein is CATSRGILAGGNTGELFF.